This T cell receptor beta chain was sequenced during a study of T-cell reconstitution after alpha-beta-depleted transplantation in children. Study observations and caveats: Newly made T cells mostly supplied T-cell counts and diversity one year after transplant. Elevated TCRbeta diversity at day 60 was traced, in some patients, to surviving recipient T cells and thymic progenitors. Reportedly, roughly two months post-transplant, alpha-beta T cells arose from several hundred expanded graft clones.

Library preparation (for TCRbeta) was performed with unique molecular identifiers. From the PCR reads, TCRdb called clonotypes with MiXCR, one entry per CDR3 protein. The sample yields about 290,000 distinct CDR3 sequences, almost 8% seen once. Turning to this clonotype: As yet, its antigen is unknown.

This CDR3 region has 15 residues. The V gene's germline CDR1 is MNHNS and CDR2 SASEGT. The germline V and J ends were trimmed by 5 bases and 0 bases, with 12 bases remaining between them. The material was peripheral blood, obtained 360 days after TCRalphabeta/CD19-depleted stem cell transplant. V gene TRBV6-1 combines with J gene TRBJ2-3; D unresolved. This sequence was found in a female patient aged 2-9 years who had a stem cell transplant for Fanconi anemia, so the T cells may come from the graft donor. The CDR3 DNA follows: TGTGCCAGCAGTCCAGCACTTACTAGCACAGATACGCAGTATTTT. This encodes CASSPALTSTDTQYF.